This is a list of T cell receptor beta chains from one sample in a study of cytotoxic CD8 clonotypes in ibrutinib-treated CLL. Generated by immunoSEQ multiplex PCR, the TCRdb table keeps only in-frame clones and is missing some. The sample holds around 300,000 clones, around four fifths seen once. Here the sequenced sample was PBMCs, taken before ibrutinib treatment. These receptors all come from a human donor with chronic lymphocytic leukemia. The CDR3 runs from the conserved cysteine through the conserved F or W. Fields, in order: J gene, V gene, CDR3 protein.

>TRBJ1-2|TRBV11-2
CASSFSLGGDNYGYTF
>TRBJ2-1|TRBV4-1
CASSQDPLAGQFF
>TRBJ1-2|TRBV5-6
CASSVWTGPGYTF
>TRBJ2-3|TRBV1
CTSSQVSSASGRRSTDTQYF
>TRBJ2-5|TRBV5-4
CASSRGLAEPQETQYF
>TRBJ2-7|TRBV11-2
CASSRPTGKSTYEQYF
>TRBJ2-5|TRBV18
CASSPGLQETQYF
>TRBJ1-2|TRBV7-3
CASSPGQGDGYTF
>TRBJ1-2|TRBV7-2
CASSLNRQGASHTF
>TRBJ2-1|TRBV5-4
CASSSTSGTYNEQFF
>TRBJ1-1|TRBV29-1
CSTRGNTEAFF
>TRBJ2-1|TRBV27
CASSLGTKPYNEQFF
>TRBJ2-5|TRBV4-1
CASSQDFLGSRAETQYF
>TRBJ1-2|TRBV30
CAWTRNADSNGYTF
>TRBJ1-2|TRBV28
CASSPGTAVYGYTF
>TRBJ1-1|TRBV7-2
CASSSRQEGNTEAFF
>TRBJ2-7|TRBV18
CASSRSGRSDEQYF
>TRBJ2-7|TRBV11-2
CASSQGLAGGGEQYF
>TRBJ1-4|TRBV6-1
CASSEALRTVATNEKLFF
>TRBJ2-5|TRBV4-1
CASSQVGAPGPQYF
>TRBJ2-7|TRBV4-2
CASSLRTGDTYEQYF
>TRBJ2-3|TRBV19
CASRWTGNSDTQYF
>TRBJ2-7|TRBV7-9
CASRAGGRSYEQYF
>TRBJ2-5|TRBV5-1
CASSLASDQETQYF
>TRBJ2-5|TRBV4-3
CASSQEFGETQYF
>TRBJ1-2|TRBV7-9
CASSGQTERAYTF
>TRBJ2-7|TRBV30
CAWSPRWIAGVGAYEQYF
>TRBJ1-4|TRBV28
CAIRSAATNEKLFF
>TRBJ2-3|TRBV4-3
CASSQVRGGSADTQYF
>TRBJ2-7|TRBV4-2
CASSHEPLYEQYF
>TRBJ1-1|TRBV5-6
CASSPGQGSTEAFF
>TRBJ2-1|TRBV12-5
CASALGLVGYNEQFF
>TRBJ2-1|TRBV7-9
CASSLSVGANEQFF
>TRBJ2-7|TRBV7-9
CASSLGPAGAYEQYF
>TRBJ1-2|TRBV19
CASLNKGQGDYGYTF
>TRBJ1-2|TRBV5-4
CASSLAISTARYGYTF
>TRBJ2-1|TRBV19
CASSIRHGGDEQFF
>TRBJ2-7|TRBV5-1
CASSFPGAGDEQYF
>TRBJ2-3|TRBV15
CATSRSPYPGTDTQYF
>TRBJ2-7|TRBV30
CAWSSPGARYEQYF
>TRBJ2-2|TRBV11-2
CASSLFMTGHNAELFF
>TRBJ2-7|TRBV4-2
CASSQEPFGYEQYF
>TRBJ2-1|TRBV5-4
CASSQPGTTRNEQFF
>TRBJ1-2|TRBV11-2
CASSLQGEWGYTF
>TRBJ1-4|TRBV25-1
CASSEFGQGEKLFF
>TRBJ1-2|TRBV9
CASSAGWGSGYTF
>TRBJ1-5|TRBV25-1
CASSGTGVSNQPQHF
>TRBJ2-4|TRBV19
CASRDRTGMPENIQYF
>TRBJ1-2|TRBV19
CASRLRDRVGYTF
>TRBJ2-3|TRBV12-5
CASGSGLLTVTDTQYF
>TRBJ2-7|TRBV25-1
CASSEYFPGPKQYF
>TRBJ2-2|TRBV19
CASSNGTFLTGELFF
>TRBJ2-7|TRBV28
CASSPGLVYEQYF
>TRBJ2-4|TRBV10-2
CASSDPVRTRGLGSKNIQYF
>TRBJ1-2|TRBV27
CASSGARQGIFGYTF